One TCR beta chain is described in this entry. Its cognate antigen is unknown. After removal of 3 bases from V and 3 bases from J, the junction contained 4 bases not matched to a gene. The CDR3 covers 18 residues. Germline V lookup: CDR1 LNHDA, CDR2 SQIVND (reference sequence). The RNA input was 0.5 to 1 ug, and it was reverse transcribed with random hexamers. One entry per CDR3 protein, called by TCRdb with MiXCR from the immunoSEQ multiplex PCR reads. The sample carries roughly 50,000 distinct CDR3 sequences, 80% to 95% recorded once. The data were taken from a study of CD8 T cells in Susac syndrome. As controls, healthy donors matched for age and sex were used. Negative isolation yielded the CD8+ and CD4+ T cells, while FACS enriched the TEMRA cells. The study's findings and limits: The study recognized that the number of individuals in its TCR sequencing and HLA analysis was relatively small.

This clonotype originated in a human donor in good health. The genes are TRBV19 and TRBJ2-6, with 14 bases matching TRBD2. The specimen sequenced was CD8+ T cells from PBMCs. CDR3 protein: CASSIPGLAGVGANVLTF. CDR3 coding DNA: TGTGCCAGTAGTATCCCGGGACTAGCGGGAGTTGGGGCCAACGTCCTGACTTTC.